One TCR beta chain is described in this entry. Profiling relied on immunoSEQ multiplex PCR, and the TCRdb table lists in-frame clones only, not all of them. In the table there are 78,000 or so clones, roughly 84% of which are singletons. The data stem from a study of OX40 agonist ivuxolimab in advanced cancers. Across the study: The study treated patients with ivuxolimab, an agonistic anti-OX40 (CD134) antibody.

This CDR3 comprises 16 residues. J gave up 3 bases and V 10 bases, and 15 bases lay outside the gene matches. Germline values: CDR1 SGHTA, CDR2 FQGNSA. This chain connects TRBV7-2 to TRBJ2-1; TRBD2 matches 7 bases. The source of this sequence is an adult with an advanced solid tumor such as melanoma, head and neck, liver or kidney cancer. This sample comprised CD4+ or CD8+ T cells sorted from blood, obtained in a trial of the OX40 agonist ivuxolimab. CDR3 amino acids: CATKPQAGSRYNEQFF. In nucleotides, the CDR3 is TGTGCCACCAAGCCACAAGCGGGAAGTCGCTACAATGAGCAGTTCTTC.